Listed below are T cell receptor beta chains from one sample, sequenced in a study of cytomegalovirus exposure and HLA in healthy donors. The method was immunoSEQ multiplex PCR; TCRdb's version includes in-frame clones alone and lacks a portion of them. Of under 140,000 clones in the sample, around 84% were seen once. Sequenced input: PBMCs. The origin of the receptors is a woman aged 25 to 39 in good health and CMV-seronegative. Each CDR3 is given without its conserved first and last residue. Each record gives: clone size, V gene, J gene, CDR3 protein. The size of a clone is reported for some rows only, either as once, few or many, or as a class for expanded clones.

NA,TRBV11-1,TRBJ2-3,ASSTTGPATQY
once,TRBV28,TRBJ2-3,ASLAGGTDTQY
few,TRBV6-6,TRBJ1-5,ASSYSSPDQPQH
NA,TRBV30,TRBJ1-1,AWSNRGGNTEAF
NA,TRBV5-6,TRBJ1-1,ASSFGVTEAF
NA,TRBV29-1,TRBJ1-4,SGDTGEKLF
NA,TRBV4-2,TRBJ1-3,ASSQDRTSRGTIY
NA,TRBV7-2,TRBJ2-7,ASSLRAGTGGAEQY
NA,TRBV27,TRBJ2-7,ASGRDRIYEQY
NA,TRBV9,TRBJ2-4,ASWTDTRLIIQY
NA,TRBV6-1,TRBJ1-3,ASSEVAGAGNTIY
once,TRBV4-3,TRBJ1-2,ASSQDADGGDGYT
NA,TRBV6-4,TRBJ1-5,ASSEAYSNQPQH
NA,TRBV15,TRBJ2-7,ATSLRTSGSYEQY
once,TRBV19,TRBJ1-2,ASSIDAGQYGYT
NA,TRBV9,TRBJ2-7,ASSVAGGGPYEQY
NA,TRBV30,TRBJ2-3,AWSILEAPLSTDTQY
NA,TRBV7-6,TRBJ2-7,ASSLLGSGGANEQY
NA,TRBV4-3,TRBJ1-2,ASSQDRNYGYT
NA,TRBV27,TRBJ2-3,ASSHLAGDDTQY
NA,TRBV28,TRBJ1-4,ASSLGWREKLF
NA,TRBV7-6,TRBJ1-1,ASNLGQGSEAF
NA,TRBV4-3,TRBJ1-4,ASSQGGGAESANEKLF
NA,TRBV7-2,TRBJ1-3,ASRKLYSGNTIY
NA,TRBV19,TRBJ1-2,ASSTTGFGYT
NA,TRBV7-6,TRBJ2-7,ASSLGAGNPWQY
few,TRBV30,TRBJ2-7,AWSALGTVFYEQY
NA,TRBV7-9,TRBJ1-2,ASSLTGSSNYGYT
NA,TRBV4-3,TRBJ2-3,ASSPLSGGTDTQY
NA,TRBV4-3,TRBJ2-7,ASSQDRGYEQY
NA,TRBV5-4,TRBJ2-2,ASSRDSQPSTGELF
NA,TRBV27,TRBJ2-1,ASRWGRVNNEQF
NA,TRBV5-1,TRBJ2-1,ASSPGGSYNEQF
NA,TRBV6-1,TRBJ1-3,ASSGQGWANTIY
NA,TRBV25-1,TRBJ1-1,ATSWGGTGNTEAF
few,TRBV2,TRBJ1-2,ASRGRRAPIDGYT
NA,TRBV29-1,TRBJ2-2,SGRQGSTGELF
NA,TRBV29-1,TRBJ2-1,SVDSGGLAGSDEQF
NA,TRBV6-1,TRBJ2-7,ASSVQRSYEQY
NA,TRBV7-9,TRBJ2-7,ASSSSAGYEQY
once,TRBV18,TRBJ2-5,ASSQGQKETQY
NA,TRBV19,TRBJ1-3,ASAGQNSGNTIY
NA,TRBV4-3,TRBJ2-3,ASSQDLPSGGITDTQY
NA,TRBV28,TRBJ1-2,ASSLKGYAGGIHGYT
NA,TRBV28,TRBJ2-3,ASSEGQDTDTQY
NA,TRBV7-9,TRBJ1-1,ASSLTPPTEAF